This record covers a single T cell receptor beta chain. This clonotype was counted a single time. No cognate antigen has been identified for it. A read error may be the cause here, since a much bigger clone is one base away. A robust, sensitive protocol for the amplification, sequencing and analysis of TCRs was described in the study, in which 3' ligation of a UMI-containing oligonucleotide to TCR cDNA was used. Whole blood analysis involved drawing 2 to 3 ml of peripheral blood from adult healthy volunteers into Tempus tubes and then extracting RNA following the manufacturer's instructions. Total RNA was used without cell sorting and was treated with RQ1 DNase before reverse transcription, with a target input of roughly 1 to 1,100 ng. To check how robust the pipeline was in samples where T cells make up a minority population, libraries were built from skin biopsies and whole blood. The method behind the library was UMI-ligation and nested PCR. The ligated cDNA was amplified by four rounds of PCR, in which nested alpha and beta constant region primers were used together with the SP2 primer. For the blood and skin samples, reverse transcription of TCR RNA was done with SuperScript IV along with alpha and beta constant region primers. Using T4 RNA ligase 1, an oligonucleotide carrying both the Illumina SP2 primer and a UMI was ligated onto the 3' end of the cDNA. The 12-nucleotide UMI consisted of two random hexamers with an eight-base spacer between the hexamers to prevent hairpin formation. TCR alpha and beta chain libraries were processed separately from the second PCR onward, with dual indexing for multiplexing. After pooling, the indexed libraries were analyzed by capillary electrophoresis and sequenced on either an Illumina MiSeq or NextSeq. To boost base diversity and improve cluster recognition, PhiX DNA at roughly 4.5-8% was spiked into the libraries. The study's processing was this. Demultiplexor extracted UMIs from read 2, combined them with read 1 TCR sequence, and split reads by sample indices. V and J genes and V-J junctions were identified by Decombinator, and each TCR was assigned a five-part identifier that included V and J deletions. Collapsinator relied on UMIs to correct both sequencing errors and PCR amplification heterogeneity, producing a UMI-based abundance for each TCR. CDR3Translator turned identifiers into nucleotide sequence, translated that sequence into amino acids, and pulled out CDR3 regions based on terminal motifs. After normalization to the amount of input RNA, the error-corrected alpha and beta TCR counts from blood and from skin were compared. TCRdb trimmed the raw reads at Q25, called clones with MiXCR and kept productive beta chains. Each record represents a unique CDR3 protein, reported with the most common genes and DNA among its rows. In this record, the V and J calls reflect TCRdb's handling and not the investigators' own analysis. The sample table holds more than 25,000 distinct CDR3 sequences, of which around 5.2% were seen once. Around 7% of the sample goes to the ten largest clones.

This sample is part of a study of naive and memory T cell subsets (dated by TCRdb to the late 2010s). Background on the whole study: In the figure summarizing the skin biopsy and whole blood samples, 10 or so blood donors, 7 tuberculin skin test biopsies and 3 saline control biopsies were reported. PCR2 was typically performed as a SYBR Green qPCR that was stopped at a set threshold, although end-point PCR (approximately 6 cycles) could be used instead for low-input samples.

CDR1 SGHVS and CDR2 FNYEAQ are derived from the germline V gene. The junction shows trimming of 6 bases on V and 5 bases on J, plus 13 bases between the germline ends. The CDR3 measures 13 amino acids from cysteine to phenylalanine. Just the 39-base CDR3 DNA is kept, in frame starting at base 1. The full study reports these points: The RNA-based method was acknowledged as potentially sensitive to TCR transcript changes with T cell activation and differentiation.

The sequence links TRBV7-6 to TRBJ1-1; the D gene is unclear. The sequenced material came from blood. The clonotype comes from an adult in good health. CDR3 reads: CASRLEEETEAFF. The DNA sequence follows: TGTGCCAGCAGACTCGAAGAGGAGACTGAAGCTTTCTTT.